This TCR beta chain comes out of a study of technical replicates of blood from a handful of donors. Germline V gives CDR1 SGHTA, CDR2 FQGNSA. The CDR3 spans 11 residues. Repertoires were generated with immunoSEQ multiplex PCR, while TCRdb's copy carries only in-frame clones and drops some. The sample shows tens of thousands of clones, around 84% of them seen only once. As for this clone: At one of its ends the junction is not consistent with the germline gene, which may arise from a read error. This specimen includes other DNA sequences encoding the same CDR3.

What was sequenced was PBMCs. The receptor was isolated from a human donor in good health. Some clones in this sample may be carry-over from other donors' samples. The genes are TRBV7-2 and TRBJ2-1, with D hard to call. The CDR3 protein is CASSSFNEQFF. The CDR3 nucleotides read TGTGCCAGCAGCTCCTTCAATGAGCAGTTCTTC.